The 20 T cell receptor beta chains given below trace back to one sample, sequenced in a study of T cell repertoires in cytomegalovirus infection. TCRdb reanalysed the reads using MiXCR and keeps one entry per CDR3 protein. The data hold about 360,000 distinct CDR3 sequences, with roughly 18% observed a single time. Sequences were obtained from PBMCs. Receptor source: a human donor in good health (CMV status not recorded). Some clones in this sample may be carry-over from other donors' samples.

This clonotype occurred a few times. The J gene is TRBJ1-1, the V gene TRBV2; no clear D. The CDR3 has 14 residues. Trimming left V 0 bases short and J 3 bases short, with 8 bases between. Germline assignment: CDR1 SNHLY and CDR2 FYNNEI. The CDR3 is CASSEAATYTEAFF. The CDR3 bases are TGTGCCAGCAGTGAAGCGGCGACATACACTGAAGCTTTCTTT.

Worth noting for this clonotype: A clone one base away is much larger, so this may be a read error. V and J are TRBV7-2 and TRBJ1-5, with unresolved D. Trimming took 1 base from V and 0 from J, leaving 10 bases between them. In germline, CDR1 is SGHTA, CDR2 FQGNSA. The CDR3 spans 16 residues. CDR3 region: CASSLVATNSNQPQHF. CDR3 sequence (DNA): TGTGCCAGCAGCTTAGTAGCGACCAATAGCAATCAGCCCCAGCATTTT.

This chain connects TRBV20-1 to TRBJ2-1; TRBD2 is a possible D gene (6 bases). This CDR3 is built from 15 residues. V was shortened by 1 base and J by 2 bases, with 12 bases between the two germline ends. From germline, CDR1 is DFQATT and CDR2 SNEGSKA (reference sequence). CDR3 coding DNA: TGCAGTGCTAGAGGGAAGTGGAGGGCCTACAATGAGCAGTTCTTC. Encoded protein: CSARGKWRAYNEQFF.

This clonotype was detected ten times or more. This sequence joins TRBV28 and TRBJ1-4; D possibly corresponds to TRBD1 (6 bases). The length of the CDR3 is 13 residues. The germline CDR1 and CDR2 sequences are MDHEN and SYDVKM. Trimming left V 6 bases short and J 5 bases short, with 10 bases between. The CDR3 protein is CASRGGPNEKLFF. The CDR3 bases are TGTGCCAGCAGGGGGGGCCCCAATGAAAAACTGTTTTTT.

The chain combines TRBV30 with TRBJ2-7; 7 bases agree with TRBD1. Germline CDR1 reads GTSNPN; CDR2 reads SVGIG (reference sequence). The CDR3 sequence is 14 residues long. J was trimmed by 0 bases and V by 2 bases; bases with no gene match: 4. The CDR3 protein is CAWSIGTASYEQYF. The CDR3 region has the DNA TGTGCCTGGAGTATCGGGACAGCCTCCTACGAGCAGTACTTC.

The J gene is TRBJ2-1, the V gene TRBV7-9, with TRBD2 matching over 11 bases. Trimming at V came to 5 bases and at J to 3 bases, leaving 12 bases not matched to a gene. There are 18 residues in the CDR3. Per the germline V gene, CDR1 is SEHNR and CDR2 is FQNEAQ (reference sequence). As DNA, the CDR3 is TGTGCCAGCAGCCCCACCCCGGGGACTAGCGGAGTCTACAATGAGCAGTTCTTC. It encodes CASSPTPGTSGVYNEQFF. The full variable domain, with the rest looked up from reference TRBV7-9 and TRBJ2-1, is DTGVSQNPRHKITKRGQNVTFRCDPISEHNRLYWYRQTLGQGPEFLTYFQNEAQLEKSRLLSDRFSAERPKGSFSTLEIQRTEQGDSAMYLCASSPTPGTSGVYNEQFFGPGTRLTVL.

A few counts support this clonotype. V usage is TRBV27 and J usage is TRBJ1-5; D possibly corresponds to TRBD1 (5 bases). The V gene lost 9 bases and the J gene lost 2 bases, with 20 bases spanning the gap. Germline CDR1 and CDR2: MNHEY and SMNVEV (reference sequence). This CDR3 is 16 amino acids long. CDR3 sequence reads: CARGGKTVEGNQPQHF. As DNA, the CDR3 is TGTGCCAGGGGGGGAAAGACGGTGGAGGGCAATCAGCCCCAGCATTTT.

The gene calls are TRBV28 and TRBJ1-4; D gene ambiguous. Per the germline V gene, CDR1 is MDHEN and CDR2 is SYDVKM. The CDR3 has 13 residues. Trimming cost V 8 bases and J 7 bases, with 14 bases left between them. The DNA for the CDR3 is TGTGCCAGCGGGGTTCCTGCGGGTGAAAAACTGTTTTTT. This gives the protein CASGVPAGEKLFF.

The chain recombines TRBV11-2 with TRBJ2-7; the D gene is possibly TRBD1 (8 bases). Per germline, CDR1 SGHAT and CDR2 FQNNGV. The CDR3 runs 15 residues. V was shortened by 3 bases and J by 0 bases, with 12 bases between the two germline ends. For the CDR3, the DNA is TGTGCCAGCAGCTTTAACAGGGGGGGCTCCTACGAGCAGTACTTC. Translated, it gives CASSFNRGGSYEQYF.

This clonotype appeared a few times. The chain links TRBV7-2 to TRBJ2-1; no clear D gene. V lost 5 bases to trimming and J lost 8 bases, with 13 bases between them. Germline values: CDR1 SGHTA, CDR2 FQGNSA. This CDR3 region has 13 residues. DNA of the CDR3: TGTGCCAGCAGCCTGGGGATACTTTATGAGCAGTTCTTC. It translates to CASSLGILYEQFF. Full variable domain (remainder filled in from reference TRBV7-2 and TRBJ2-1): GAGVSQSPSNKVTEKGKDVELRCDPISGHTALYWYRQSLGQGLEFLIYFQGNSAPDKSGLPSDRFSAERTGGSVSTLTIQRTQQEDSAVYLCASSLGILYEQFFGPGTRLTVL.

The CDR3 DNA follows: TGTGCCAGCAGTTACTCGTCGGGGGGCCCTCCTTGGAACAATGAGCAGTTCTTC. This encodes CASSYSSGGPPWNNEQFF. The chain has TRBV6-2 or TRBV6-3 and TRBJ2-1, with D possibly being TRBD2 (7 bases). Germline assignment: CDR1 MNHEY and CDR2 SVGEGT. CDR3 size: 18 residues. Trimming took off 0 bases at V and 5 bases at J, with 20 bases between the two ends.

Ten or more counts support this clonotype. The chain combines TRBV11-1 with TRBJ2-7, with 10 nucleotides matching TRBD2. Germline CDR1 and CDR2: SGHAT and FQDESV (reference sequence). The V and J ends lost 6 bases and 3 bases, in that order; junction bases with no gene match: 8. The CDR3 is 15 amino acids. CDR3 amino acids: CASRKQGLADYEQYF. DNA for the CDR3: TGTGCCAGCAGAAAGCAAGGACTAGCGGACTACGAGCAGTACTTC.

This clonotype was detected many times. The genes are TRBV7-2 and TRBJ2-7, with 7 bases identical to TRBD2. The CDR3 loop spans 14 amino acids. J was trimmed by 7 bases and V by 5 bases; bases with no gene match: 11. Germline V gene sequence: CDR1 SGHTA, CDR2 FQGNSA. The CDR3 DNA reads TGTGCCAGCAGCCTACAGGCCTACGGGAGGGAGCAGTACTTC. It specifies CASSLQAYGREQYF.

In its sample, this clonotype was seen many times. The V and J genes are TRBV25-1 and TRBJ1-3; no clear D. Per germline, CDR1 MGHDK and CDR2 SYGVNS. The ends were cut back, 1 base at V and 4 bases at J, with 8 bases in the middle. This CDR3 is built from 14 residues. DNA for the CDR3: TGTGCCAGCAGTGAATCCGGGTTCGGAAACACCATATATTTT. Its translation: CASSESGFGNTIYF.

The V and J genes are TRBV3-1 and TRBJ2-1; no clear D. Trimming stripped 1 base from V and 7 bases from J, with 5 bases between. From germline, CDR1 is LGHDT and CDR2 YNNKEL (reference sequence). The CDR3 has 12 residues. CDR3 nucleotides: TGTGCCAGCAGCCAAGTGAGAAATGAGCAGTTCTTC. It yields the protein CASSQVRNEQFF.

This clonotype was observed once. A read error may be the cause here, since a much bigger clone is one base away. This chain connects TRBV7-2 to TRBJ2-1; D gene ambiguous. Germline-derived CDR1 and CDR2 are SGHTA and FQGNSA. V lost 1 base, J lost 10 bases, and 11 bases lay in between. This CDR3 contains 13 residues. The CDR3 here is CASSLGVPGEQFF. CDR3 DNA: TGTGCCAGCAGCTTAGGGGTCCCGGGCGAGCAGTTCTTC.

This clonotype was recorded only once. This chain joins TRBV4-3 and TRBJ2-3, with a possible D match to TRBD2 (6 bases). Germline V CDR1 and CDR2: LGHNA, YSLEER. The CDR3 is 17 residues long. Trimming took off 0 bases at V and 6 bases at J, with 19 bases between the two ends. DNA for the CDR3: TGCGCCAGCAGCCAAGATCGGGGACTGGGGAGGTTGGATACGCAGTATTTT. It translates to CASSQDRGLGRLDTQYF.

Ten or more counts support this clonotype. This sequence joins TRBV7-8 and TRBJ2-7; D perhaps matches TRBD1 (5 bases). The CDR3 has 15 residues. V was clipped by 4 bases and J by 2 bases, with 15 bases between them. Germline V gene data show CDR1 as SGHVS and CDR2 as FQNEAQ. CDR3 in amino acids: CASSYMGLSTYEQYF. The CDR3 DNA sequence: TGTGCCAGCAGCTATATGGGGCTTTCAACCTACGAGCAGTACTTC.

In its sample, this clonotype was seen many times. V is TRBV5-6 and J is TRBJ2-7, with TRBD2 as a possible D gene (5 bases). Germline CDR1 is SGHDT and CDR2 is YYEEEE. Trimming took 5 bases from V and 0 from J, leaving 15 bases between them. The CDR3 is 15 amino acids. The CDR3 DNA sequence: TGTGCCAGCAGTGCCGGGATAACAGTCTCCTACGAGCAGTACTTC. Translating gives CASSAGITVSYEQYF.

This clonotype was found many times. V and J are TRBV7-6 and TRBJ2-5; D not resolved. CDR3 length equals 15 residues. The germline CDR1 and CDR2 sequences are SGHVS and FNYEAQ. V lost 0 bases, J lost 4 bases, and 12 bases lay in between. DNA of the CDR3: TGTGCCAGCAGCTTAGCGGGCCACTTCGGAGAGACCCAGTACTTC. This encodes CASSLAGHFGETQYF.